Sequencing of this T cell receptor (beta chain) was carried out in a study of blood T cell repertoires in COVID-19. Background on the study: Spain, Italy and the United States supplied samples that represented acute and convalescent COVID-19. PBMCs, B-cell-depleted T cells, or T cells were the source of the cDNA or gDNA that made up the material.

Original processing notes: Researchers report that nucleated cell counts were estimated from reference gene primer amplification. Sequenced by immunoSEQ multiplex PCR; TCRdb stores in-frame clones only, minus some. The V and J calls and the clone size are those of that table, but D and trimming were determined from the DNA. The data contain about 240,000 clones, roughly four fifths of them singletons. The CDR3 runs 15 residues. Germline V lookup: CDR1 LNHNV, CDR2 YYDKDF (reference sequence). V was pared by 2 bases and J by 8 bases, with 15 bases between. Sequencing was performed on peripheral blood. The receptor was isolated from a woman over 75 with acute or convalescent COVID-19. The chain couples TRBV15 to TRBJ1-4; no reliable D call. The CDR3 nucleotides are TGTGCCACCAGCAGATACAGTGGGTTAGGAGAAAAACTGTTTTTT. Translated: CATSRYSGLGEKLFF.